This T cell receptor (beta chain) was sequenced during a study of identical twins. The germline CDR1 and CDR2 sequences are WSHSY and SAAADI. The length of the CDR3 is 14 residues. Deletions cut 0 bases from V and 8 bases from J, with 12 bases between. Donors were all healthy Caucasians. TCRdb independently ran MiXCR on the 5' RACE reads; one entry per CDR3 protein. Of about 660,000 distinct CDR3 sequences detected, over 8.5% appear once; the ten largest clones hold 0.85% to 1%. Notes on the study in general: Out-of-frame alpha sequences shared between twins exhibited an excess of low generation probability. Potential partial confounding of zero-insertion analyses by invariant MAIT and iNKT cells was noted.

This clonotype was seen a few times. The target antigen is unknown. This same sample was also taken into another study, of yellow fever vaccine responses in identical twins.

The clonotype was recovered from a young woman in good health. The V call is TRBV10-2, the J call TRBJ2-3; D gene uncertain. Sequenced sample: PBMCs. The CDR3 loop is CASSESSIRATQYF. The DNA for the CDR3 is TGCGCCAGCAGTGAGTCCAGTATTCGGGCTACGCAGTATTTT.